The rows below give T cell receptor beta chains drawn from one sample of a study of post-analysis software for immune sequencing data. TCRdb independently ran MiXCR on the PCR reads; one entry per CDR3 protein. The table records approximately 570,000 distinct CDR3 sequences, roughly two fifths of them present only once. Sequencing was performed on blood. The receptors were gathered from a girl aged 10 to 17 with multiple sclerosis. The CDR3 runs from the conserved cysteine through the conserved F or W. The D gene is left open where the match is weak. Clone size is given for some rows only: seen once, a few or many times, or a class if the clone is expanded.

V gene	clone size	J gene	D gene	CDR3 protein	CDR3 DNA
TRBV5-5	NA	TRBJ1-2	TRBD1	CASSPGDSRDYGYTF	TGTGCCAGCAGCCCCGGGGACAGTCGGGACTATGGCTACACCTTC
TRBV5-1	NA	TRBJ1-6	TRBD1	CASSYTGTAMAVSPLHF	TGCGCCAGCAGCTATACCGGGACAGCGATGGCGGTCTCACCCCTCCACTTT
TRBV11-2	NA	TRBJ2-3	NA	CASSLRRPSTDTQYF	TGTGCCAGCAGCTTGAGGCGGCCTAGCACAGATACGCAGTATTTT
TRBV18	NA	TRBJ1-2	TRBD1	CASSLLEGQGHGYTF	TGTGCCAGCTCACTCTTAGAGGGACAGGGCCATGGCTACACCTTC
TRBV11-3	once	TRBJ2-1	NA	CASSSAVRGVNYNEQFF	TGTGCCAGCAGTTCCGCGGTGCGCGGGGTAAACTACAATGAGCAGTTCTTC
TRBV10-3	NA	TRBJ2-1	NA	CATRRDPEENEQFF	TGTGCCACGCGTCGGGATCCCGAGGAGAATGAGCAGTTCTTC
TRBV6-1	NA	TRBJ1-1	NA	CASSEALRGRGGLGTEAFF	TGTGCCAGCAGTGAAGCGCTTCGAGGACGGGGGGGATTGGGCACTGAAGCTTTCTTT
TRBV12-3/TRBV12-4	NA	TRBJ2-1	TRBD2	CASSLSGLAGVTYNEQFF	TGTGCCAGCAGTTTATCGGGACTAGCGGGAGTCACCTACAATGAGCAGTTCTTC
TRBV12-3/TRBV12-4	NA	TRBJ2-3	TRBD2	CASSPGEGTAQYF	TGTGCCAGCAGCCCCGGGGAGGGTACTGCGCAGTATTTT
TRBV12-3/TRBV12-4	NA	TRBJ1-4	NA	CASREGATNEKLFF	TGTGCCAGCAGAGAGGGGGCAACTAATGAAAAACTGTTTTTT
TRBV30	few	TRBJ2-1	NA	CASQRRNEQFF	TGTGCCTCCCAAAGGCGCAATGAGCAGTTCTTC
TRBV4-1	few	TRBJ2-3	TRBD2	CASSHLWRERTDTQYF	TGCGCCAGCAGCCACCTTTGGCGGGAGCGCACAGATACGCAGTATTTT
TRBV4-1	once	TRBJ2-1	TRBD2	CASSTTGLAGREQFF	TGCGCCAGCAGCACAACCGGACTAGCGGGCCGCGAGCAGTTCTTC
TRBV5-1	many	TRBJ2-7	NA	CASSLDFYEQYF	TGCGCCAGCAGCTTAGACTTCTACGAGCAGTACTTC
TRBV20-1	NA	TRBJ2-3	TRBD1	CSAGGEDTQYF	TGCAGTGCAGGGGGCGAGGATACGCAGTATTTT
TRBV20-1	NA	TRBJ2-7	NA	CSATLLPAYDEQYF	TGCAGTGCAACGCTACTACCGGCTTACGACGAGCAGTACTTC
TRBV5-5	NA	TRBJ1-6	NA	CASSSGRGPGGFARHF	TGTGCCAGCAGCTCGGGCCGGGGGCCCGGCGGGTTCGCCCGCCACTTT
TRBV12-3/TRBV12-4	many	TRBJ1-2	TRBD1	CASSLGQGDGYTF	TGTGCCAGCAGCCTGGGACAGGGGGATGGCTACACCTTC
TRBV6-5	NA	TRBJ2-3	NA	CASKLGSDTQYF	TGTGCCAGTAAGTTGGGGTCGGATACGCAGTATTTT
TRBV28	NA	TRBJ1-5	NA	CASSPLTGANHQPQHF	TGTGCCAGCAGTCCCCTCACCGGGGCTAACCATCAGCCCCAGCATTTT
TRBV6-5	few	TRBJ2-3	TRBD1	CASSYGQGRADTQYF	TGTGCCAGCAGTTACGGACAGGGGAGGGCAGATACGCAGTATTTT
TRBV3-1	NA	TRBJ2-7	NA	CASSQDPMRNAEQYF	TGTGCCAGCAGCCAAGATCCTATGAGGAACGCCGAGCAGTACTTC
TRBV7-2	NA	TRBJ1-1	NA	CASSLSFGNTEAFF	TGTGCCAGCAGCTTAAGTTTTGGGAACACTGAAGCTTTCTTT
TRBV12-3/TRBV12-4	NA	TRBJ1-6	NA	CASSRRPSPLHF	TGTGCCAGCAGTCGCAGACCGTCACCCCTCCACTTT
TRBV29-1	NA	TRBJ2-5	NA	CSVDDQPQILQETQYF	TGCAGCGTTGACGATCAACCACAGATACTCCAAGAGACCCAGTACTTC
TRBV27	NA	TRBJ1-2	NA	CASSSFSGQGDYGYTF	TGTGCCAGCAGTTCCTTTTCAGGCCAGGGAGACTATGGCTACACCTTC
TRBV12-3/TRBV12-4	few	TRBJ2-7	TRBD1	CASSSSGQGDEQYF	TGTGCCAGCAGCTCCTCGGGACAGGGGGACGAGCAGTACTTC
TRBV5-5	NA	TRBJ2-5	NA	CASSVYWAQEGETQYF	TGTGCCAGCAGCGTCTACTGGGCGCAAGAAGGGGAGACCCAGTACTTC
TRBV6-2/TRBV6-3	few	TRBJ2-3	NA	CASSFRGLTDTQYF	TGTGCCAGCAGTTTCAGGGGATTGACAGATACGCAGTATTTT
TRBV3-1	once	TRBJ1-5	TRBD1	CASSQASGQSNQPQHF	TGTGCCAGCAGCCAAGCCTCGGGACAGAGCAATCAGCCCCAGCATTTT
TRBV11-3	NA	TRBJ2-3	NA	CASSQRGSTFDTQYF	TGTGCCAGCAGCCAACGGGGGAGTACCTTCGATACGCAGTATTTT
TRBV6-5	NA	TRBJ2-7	TRBD2	CASSYSASGSYEQYF	TGTGCCAGCAGTTACTCGGCTAGCGGGAGCTACGAGCAGTACTTC
TRBV7-3	few	TRBJ2-3	NA	CASSLRGLSTDTQYF	TGTGCCAGCAGCTTAAGGGGCCTTAGCACAGATACGCAGTATTTT
TRBV7-2	NA	TRBJ1-1	NA	CASSIQGFRAEAFF	TGTGCCAGCAGCATACAGGGTTTTCGAGCTGAAGCTTTCTTT
TRBV7-2	NA	TRBJ1-6	NA	CASSLAQGSPLHF	TGTGCCAGCAGCTTAGCGCAGGGTTCACCCCTCCACTTT
TRBV6-4	NA	TRBJ2-3	NA	CASKRYPTDTQYF	TGTGCCAGCAAGCGGTACCCCACAGATACGCAGTATTTT
TRBV20-1	NA	TRBJ2-5	TRBD2	CSARAGGGTQYF	TGCAGTGCTAGAGCGGGAGGGGGGACCCAGTACTTC
TRBV24-1	NA	TRBJ2-5	NA	CATSDWTNGEEETQYF	TGTGCCACCAGTGATTGGACAAATGGGGAGGAAGAGACCCAGTACTTC
TRBV28	once	TRBJ2-1	NA	CASSLIGTSYNEQFF	TGTGCCAGCAGTTTGATTGGGACATCCTACAATGAGCAGTTCTTC